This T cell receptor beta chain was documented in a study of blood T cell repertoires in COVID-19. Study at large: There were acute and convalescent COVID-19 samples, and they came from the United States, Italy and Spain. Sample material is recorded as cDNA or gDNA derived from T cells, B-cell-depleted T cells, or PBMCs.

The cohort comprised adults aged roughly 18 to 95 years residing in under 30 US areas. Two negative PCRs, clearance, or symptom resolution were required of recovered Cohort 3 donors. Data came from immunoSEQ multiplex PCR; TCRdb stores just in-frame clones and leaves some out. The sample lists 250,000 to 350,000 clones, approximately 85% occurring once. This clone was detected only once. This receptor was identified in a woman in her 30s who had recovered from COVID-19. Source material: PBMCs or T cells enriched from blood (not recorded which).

The CDR3 bases are TGTGCCAGCAGTCCGGACTCGCTCGGGACTCAGTTCTTC. It yields the protein CASSPDSLGTQFF. The chain recombines TRBV28 with TRBJ2-1; possibly TRBD2 for D (6 bases). V lost 5 bases to trimming and J lost 13 bases, with 18 bases between them. CDR3 size: 13 residues. Germline CDR1 and CDR2: MDHEN and SYDVKM.